This T cell receptor beta chain emerged from a study of blood T cells in healthy people across ages. Findings of the study overall: CMV status of donors was not determined, possibly confounding expanded clonotype changes. Diversity of TCR beta per million T cells declined in a roughly linear way with age.

There are many counts of this clonotype. Its antigen is currently unknown. Trimming pared 5 bases from V and 2 bases from J, leaving 16 bases between. The CDR3 covers 16 residues. A second PCR, run for 7 to 11 cycles, used a sample-barcoded 5' primer plus a J-beta primer mix. Unique molecular identifiers of 12 random nucleotides labeled each cDNA. TCRdb called the 5' RACE reads again in MiXCR, with one record for every CDR3 protein. The sample lists roughly 410,000 distinct CDR3 sequences; 52% were seen once. The chain employs TRBV12-3 or TRBV12-4 and TRBJ1-5, with a tentative D call TRBD1 (6 bases). The sample comprised blood. The receptor was isolated from a man in his sixties in good health. The CDR3 nucleotides read TGTGCCAGCAGTCGAGCCCCCCCAGGGGGCAATCAGCCCCAGCATTTT. It translates to CASSRAPPGGNQPQHF.